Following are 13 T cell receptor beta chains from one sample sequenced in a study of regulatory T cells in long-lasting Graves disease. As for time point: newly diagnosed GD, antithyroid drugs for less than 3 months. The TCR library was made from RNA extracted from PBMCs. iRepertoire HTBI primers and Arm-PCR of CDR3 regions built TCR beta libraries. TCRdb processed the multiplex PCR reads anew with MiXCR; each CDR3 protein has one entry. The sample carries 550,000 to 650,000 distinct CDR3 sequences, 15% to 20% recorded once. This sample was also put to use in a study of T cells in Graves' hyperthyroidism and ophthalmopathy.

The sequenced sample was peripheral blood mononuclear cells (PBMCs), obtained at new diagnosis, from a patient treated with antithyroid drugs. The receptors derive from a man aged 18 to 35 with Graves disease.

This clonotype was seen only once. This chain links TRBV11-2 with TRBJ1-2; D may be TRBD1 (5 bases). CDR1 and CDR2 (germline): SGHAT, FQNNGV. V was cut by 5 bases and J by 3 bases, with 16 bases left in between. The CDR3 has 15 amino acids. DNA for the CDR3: TGTGCCAGCAGCGTAACCCCGACAGCTCACTATGGCTACACCTTC. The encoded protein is CASSVTPTAHYGYTF.

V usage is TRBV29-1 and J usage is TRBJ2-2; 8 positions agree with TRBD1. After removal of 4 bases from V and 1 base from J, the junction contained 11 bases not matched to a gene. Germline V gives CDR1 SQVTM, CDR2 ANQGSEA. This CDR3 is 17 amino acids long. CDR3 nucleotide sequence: TGCAGCGTTGGTGGTCACCGGGACAGGAGGAACACCGGGGAGCTGTTTTTT. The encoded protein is CSVGGHRDRRNTGELFF.

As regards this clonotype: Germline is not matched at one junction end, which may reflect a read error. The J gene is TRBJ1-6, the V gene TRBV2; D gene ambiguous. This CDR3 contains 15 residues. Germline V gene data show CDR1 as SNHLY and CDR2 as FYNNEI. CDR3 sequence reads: CASSEAQQNNSPLYF. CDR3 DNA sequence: TGTGCCAGCAGTGAAGCCCAGCAAAATAATTCACCCCTCTACTTT.

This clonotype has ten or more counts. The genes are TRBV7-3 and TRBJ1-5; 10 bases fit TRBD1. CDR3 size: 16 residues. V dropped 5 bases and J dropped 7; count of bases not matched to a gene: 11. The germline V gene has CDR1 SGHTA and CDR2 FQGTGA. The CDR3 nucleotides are TGTGCCAGCAGCCTAATGGGGACAGGGGTTTTACAGCCCCAGCATTTT. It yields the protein CASSLMGTGVLQPQHF.

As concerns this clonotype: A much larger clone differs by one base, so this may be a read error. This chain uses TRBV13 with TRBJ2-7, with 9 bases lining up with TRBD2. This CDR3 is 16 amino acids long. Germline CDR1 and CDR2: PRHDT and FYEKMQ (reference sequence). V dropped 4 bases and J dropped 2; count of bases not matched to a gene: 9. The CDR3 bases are TGTGCCAGCAGCTCCAGACGGAGCGGGAGGACCTACGAGCAGTACTTC. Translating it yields CASSSRRSGRTYEQYF. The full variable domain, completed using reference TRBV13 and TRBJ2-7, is AAGVIQSPRHLIKEKRETATLKCYPIPRHDTVYWYQQGPGQDPQFLISFYEKMQSDKGSIPDRFSAQQFSDYHSELNMSSLELGDSALYFCASSSRRSGRTYEQYFGPGTRLTVT.

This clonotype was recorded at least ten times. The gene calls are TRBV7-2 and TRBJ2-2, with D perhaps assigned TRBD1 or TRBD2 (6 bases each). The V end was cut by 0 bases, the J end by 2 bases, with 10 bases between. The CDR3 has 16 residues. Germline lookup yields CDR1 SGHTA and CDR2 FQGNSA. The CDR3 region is CASSLAGGTNTGELFF. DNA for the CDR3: TGTGCCAGCAGCTTAGCCGGAGGGACAAACACCGGGGAGCTGTTTTTT.

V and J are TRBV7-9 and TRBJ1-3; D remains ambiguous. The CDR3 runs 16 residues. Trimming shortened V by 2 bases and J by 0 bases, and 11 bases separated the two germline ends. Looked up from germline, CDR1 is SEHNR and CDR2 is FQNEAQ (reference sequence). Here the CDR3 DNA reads TGTGCCAGCAGCTTATTAGGCATCAGCTCTGGAAACACCATATATTTT. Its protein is CASSLLGISSGNTIYF.

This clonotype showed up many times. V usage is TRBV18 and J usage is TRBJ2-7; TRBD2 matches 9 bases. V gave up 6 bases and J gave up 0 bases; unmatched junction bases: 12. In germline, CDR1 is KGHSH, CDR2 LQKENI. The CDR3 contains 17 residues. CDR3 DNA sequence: TGTGCCAGCTCCCAGACTAGCGGAAGAGGAAACTCCTACGAGCAGTACTTC. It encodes CASSQTSGRGNSYEQYF.

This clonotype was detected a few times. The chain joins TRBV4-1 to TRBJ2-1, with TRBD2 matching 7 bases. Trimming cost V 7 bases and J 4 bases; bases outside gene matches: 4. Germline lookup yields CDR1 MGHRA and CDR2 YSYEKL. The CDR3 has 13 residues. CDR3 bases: TGCGCCAGCATAGGCGGGAGTTACAATGAGCAGTTCTTC. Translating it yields CASIGGSYNEQFF.

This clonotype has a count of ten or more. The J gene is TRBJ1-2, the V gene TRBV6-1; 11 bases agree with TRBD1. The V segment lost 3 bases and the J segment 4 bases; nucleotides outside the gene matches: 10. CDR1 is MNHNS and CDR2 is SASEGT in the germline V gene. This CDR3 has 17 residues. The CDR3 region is CASSDLDRGRVGYGYTF. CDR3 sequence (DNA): TGTGCCAGCAGTGACCTGGACAGGGGGCGCGTTGGCTATGGCTACACCTTC.

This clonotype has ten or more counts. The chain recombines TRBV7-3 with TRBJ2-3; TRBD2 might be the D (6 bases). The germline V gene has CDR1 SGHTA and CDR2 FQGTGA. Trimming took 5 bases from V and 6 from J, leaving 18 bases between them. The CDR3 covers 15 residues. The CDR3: CASSPTRLVGDTQYF. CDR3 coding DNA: TGTGCCAGCAGCCCGACGCGACTAGTGGGGGATACGCAGTATTTT.

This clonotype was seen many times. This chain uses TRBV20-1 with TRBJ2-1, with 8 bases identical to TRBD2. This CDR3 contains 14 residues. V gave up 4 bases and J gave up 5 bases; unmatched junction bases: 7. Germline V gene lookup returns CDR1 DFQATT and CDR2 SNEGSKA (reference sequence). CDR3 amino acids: CSANSGSGDNEQFF. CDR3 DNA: TGCAGTGCTAACAGCGGGAGTGGTGACAATGAGCAGTTCTTC.

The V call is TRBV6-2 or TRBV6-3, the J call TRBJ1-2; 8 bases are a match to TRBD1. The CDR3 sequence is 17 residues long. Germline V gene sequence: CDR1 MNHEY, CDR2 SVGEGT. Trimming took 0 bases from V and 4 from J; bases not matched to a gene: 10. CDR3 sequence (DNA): TGTGCCAGCAGTTACTCGAGTCCGACAGGGGCCAGCTATGGCTACACCTTC. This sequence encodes CASSYSSPTGASYGYTF.